Sequencing of this T cell receptor (beta chain) was carried out in a study of radiotherapy plus CTLA-4 blockade in lung cancer (dated by TCRdb to the late 2010s). Concerning the study at large: Objective responses were observed in approximately 19% of enrolled patients, and disease control was achieved in 30% to 40%. Paper-wide results and their limitations: After treatment with radiotherapy and ipilimumab, TCR clones that originated in tumors expanded in peripheral blood. Early dynamic changes in blood T cell clones, together with increased serum interferon-beta after radiation, were reported as the strongest predictors of response.

With regard to this clone: No cognate antigen has been identified for it. Base qualities are not recorded, but no much larger clone differs from it by a single base.

In this study, focal radiation therapy paired with CTLA-4 blockade (ipilimumab) was tested in patients who had chemo-refractory metastatic non-small-cell lung cancer. The library was produced with the immunoSEQ multiplex PCR assay. Drawn from immuneACCESS, this table holds only the in-frame rearrangements with V and J called that TCRdb kept. Clones are partly lost; checked studies trace under half to an unresolved V gene and leave the rest unexplained. The table for this sample lists 62,000 or so clones; around 80% of them were counted only once. About 9.1% of the sample is in the top ten clones. The input for sequencing was peripheral blood, taken from a patient treated with radiotherapy plus ipilimumab. This sequence was found in a human donor with non-small cell lung cancer who had a complete response to radiotherapy plus ipilimumab.

The sequenced DNA is TGCAGTGCTAATGGAGAGACCCAGTACTTC. This sequence encodes CSANGETQYF. Rearrangement joined TRBV20-1 to TRBJ2-5, with no reliable assignment of the D segment. V is clipped by 4 bases and J by 4 bases, and the sequence between their germline boundaries is 4 bases long. Via the germline V gene (reference sequence), CDR1 is DFQATT and CDR2 SNEGSKA. The CDR3 runs 10 amino acids, cysteine and phenylalanine included. Of the read, only the CDR3 DNA is kept; its 30 bases are in frame from base 1.